Presented here are 7 T cell receptor beta chains from one specimen sequenced in a study of T-cell reconstitution after alpha-beta-depleted transplantation in children. TCRbeta library preparation incorporated unique molecular identifiers. MiXCR was run by TCRdb on the PCR reads, yielding one entry per CDR3 protein. The table includes 190,000 or so distinct CDR3 sequences, roughly 15% detected once. The sequenced sample was PBMCs from the stem cell graft donor, obtained from the stem cell graft. Source of these receptors: a human donor who donated a stem cell graft to a child with acute lymphoblastic leukemia.

This clonotype was picked up many times. V and J are TRBV9 and TRBJ2-1; 11 nucleotides match TRBD2. J gave up 7 bases and V 4 bases, and 7 bases lay outside the gene matches. Germline V gives CDR1 SGDLS, CDR2 YYNGEE. The CDR3 covers 15 residues. The CDR3 spells CASSLLAGVRNEQFF. For the CDR3, the DNA is TGTGCCAGCAGCCTACTAGCGGGAGTAAGAAATGAGCAGTTCTTC.

There are many counts of this clonotype. The chain combines TRBV20-1 with TRBJ2-3; no clear D. CDR1 and CDR2 (germline): DFQATT, SNEGSKA (reference sequence). The CDR3 sequence is 13 residues long. V lost 0 bases to trimming and J lost 4 bases, with 8 bases between them. The DNA for the CDR3 is TGCAGTGCTAGAGAATCGTATTCAGATACGCAGTATTTT. This codes for CSARESYSDTQYF.

For this clonotype: The junction and the germline gene differ at one end; a read error may be behind it. This chain links TRBV3-1 with TRBJ2-3, with D perhaps TRBD1 (5 bases). Germline CDR1 and CDR2: LGHDT and YNNKEL (reference sequence). This CDR3 spans 15 amino acids. The CDR3 loop reads CATSPQGTYTDTQYF. The CDR3 DNA reads TGTGCCACCAGCCCCCAGGGTACTTACACAGATACGCAGTATTTT.

There are many counts of this clonotype. The genes are TRBV20-1 and TRBJ1-1; D perhaps matches TRBD1 (6 bases). The germline V and J ends were trimmed by 2 bases and 4 bases, with 14 bases remaining between them. Germline CDR1 DFQATT, CDR2 SNEGSKA (reference sequence). The length of the CDR3 is 14 residues. CDR3 in DNA: TGCAGTGCTAGAAAACGGCAGGGGATCACTGAAGCTTTCTTT. Its protein is CSARKRQGITEAFF.

This clonotype was seen ten or more times. The gene calls are TRBV21-1 and TRBJ2-5; the table's D call, TRBD2, was not checked against the DNA. TRBV21-1 is tagged as a pseudogene. The CDR3 is 17 amino acids. This CDR3 reads CASAKIRTSGTQETQYF. The DNA of the CDR3 is TGTGCCAGCGCGAAGATCCGGACTAGCGGGACCCAAGAGACCCAGTACTTC.

This clonotype was seen many times. This chain connects TRBV7-9 to TRBJ2-1; tentative D call: TRBD2 (6 bases). The length of the CDR3 is 14 residues. Germline-derived CDR1 and CDR2 are SEHNR and FQNEAQ (reference sequence). Between the trimmed V and J ends, which lost 5 bases and 8 bases, there was a span of 16 bases. The CDR3 DNA sequence: TGTGCCAGCAGCGCACGATACACTAGCTATGAGCAGTTCTTC. This gives the protein CASSARYTSYEQFF.

This clonotype was found many times. The chain couples TRBV24-1 to TRBJ1-1; no clear D gene. In germline, CDR1 is KGHDR, CDR2 SFDVKD. Trimming shortened V by 5 bases and J by 2 bases, and 8 bases separated the two germline ends. This CDR3 spans 13 amino acids. CDR3 region: CATSAADNTEAFF. The CDR3 DNA is TGTGCCACCAGTGCCGCAGATAACACTGAAGCTTTCTTT.